This record looks at one T cell receptor (beta chain) sequence and its context. Its antigen is unknown. These data come from a study of shared clonotypes between healthy human individuals. In the study overall: The cohort comprised a couple of women and a few men. Their ages spanned 18 to 49 years.

Method: immunoSEQ multiplex PCR; TCRdb's copy keeps in-frame clones and lacks some. The sample records roughly 720,000 clones, less than 95% being singletons. The CDR3 totals 18 residues. J was trimmed by 0 bases and V by 3 bases; bases with no gene match: 6. CDR1 and CDR2 from the germline V gene are LNHDA and SQIVND (reference sequence). Notes on the study in general: Depth of sequencing was expected to influence donor clonotype sharing. The study generally estimated greater richness for naive than memory subsets.

This TCR was sampled from a man in his late teens or twenties in good health. Some clones in this sample may be carry-over from other donors' samples. Sequencing used memory CD8+ T cells from PBMCs. Subset reported: CD45RO+ cells pooled with CCR7-negative TemRA cells. V is TRBV19 and J is TRBJ2-1; the match to TRBD2 covers 12 bases. This chain's CDR3 is CASSIRTSGAFSYNEQFF. As DNA, the CDR3 is TGTGCCAGTAGTATTAGGACTAGCGGGGCCTTCTCCTACAATGAGCAGTTCTTC.